The clone carrying this T cell receptor beta chain was seen more than once but under ten times. Primed by a sample-barcoded 5' primer and a J-beta primer mix, a second PCR proceeded for about 6 to 12 cycles. MiXCR, applied by TCRdb to the 5' RACE reads, yields one record per CDR3 protein. This table holds 750,000 to 850,000 distinct CDR3 sequences, about 25% found once. The data were taken from a study of blood T cells in healthy people across ages. Germline lookup yields CDR1 GTSNPN and CDR2 SVGIG (reference sequence). The length of the CDR3 is 14 residues. V was pared by 2 bases and J by 5 bases, with 4 bases of the junction left unmatched. These sequences were also reported in another study, on T cells of mothers and their children.

The sample taken for sequencing was blood. The TCR was taken from a boy aged 5-17 years in good health. The chain has TRBV30 and TRBJ2-5; 11 bases agree with TRBD2. CDR3 amino acids: CAWSMTSGVETQYF. The CDR3 DNA reads as TGTGCCTGGAGTATGACTAGCGGGGTCGAGACCCAGTACTTC.